These 24 T cell receptor beta chains were sequenced from one sample in a study of OX40 agonist ivuxolimab in advanced cancers. TCRdb keeps only in-frame clones here, not all; method: immunoSEQ multiplex PCR. The sample has 70,000 to 75,000 clones; more than 65% are singletons. This specimen consisted of CD4+ or CD8+ T cells sorted from blood, obtained in a trial of the OX40 agonist ivuxolimab. The receptors were gathered from an adult with an advanced solid tumor such as melanoma, head and neck, liver or kidney cancer.

In DNA, the CDR3 is TGTGCCAGCAGCTTAGCCTTGGGCTACACAGATACGCAGTATTTT. This gives the protein CASSLALGYTDTQYF. The chain combines TRBV7-8 with TRBJ2-3; no reliable D call. V was shortened by 0 bases and J by 2 bases, with 9 bases between the two germline ends. This CDR3 spans 15 amino acids. The germline V gene has CDR1 SGHVS and CDR2 FQNEAQ.

This chain links TRBV15 with TRBJ2-3; D call uncertain. The CDR3 loop spans 18 amino acids. V was shortened by 9 bases and J by 0 bases, with 25 bases between the two germline ends. Per germline, CDR1 LNHNV and CDR2 YYDKDF (reference sequence). The CDR3 bases are TGTGCCACGGGTCACCTCTATGATACGTATTCTAGCACAGATACGCAGTATTTT. Translated, it gives CATGHLYDTYSSTDTQYF.

The rearrangement joins TRBV2 to TRBJ2-7; 7 bases are shared with TRBD2. Trimming took 6 bases from V and 2 from J; bases not matched to a gene: 10. CDR3 length: 15 amino acids. Per the germline V gene, CDR1 is SNHLY and CDR2 is FYNNEI. CDR3 in amino acids: CASSPPSGATYEQYF. CDR3 coding DNA: TGTGCCAGCAGCCCACCAAGCGGGGCGACCTACGAGCAGTACTTC.

The chain links TRBV18 to TRBJ2-7, with TRBD1 as a possible D gene (6 bases). The germline CDR1 and CDR2 sequences are KGHSH and LQKENI. The CDR3 spans 14 residues. V was clipped by 8 bases and J by 1 base, with 15 bases between them. CDR3 sequence: CASAITDSSYEQYF. The CDR3 DNA reads as TGTGCCAGCGCAATCACGGACAGTTCCTACGAGCAGTACTTC.

The V gene is TRBV10-3, the J gene TRBJ2-5; TRBD2 matches 10 bases. This CDR3 is 15 amino acids long. V lost 3 bases, J lost 5 bases, and 6 bases stayed unmatched. The germline gives CDR1 ENHRY, CDR2 SYGVKD. The CDR3, as DNA: TGTGCCATCAGTGAATGGGCTAGCGGGGGCGAGACCCAGTACTTC. It is translated as CAISEWASGGETQYF.

This chain uses TRBV4-3 with TRBJ2-2; 7 nucleotides align to TRBD1. Losses at the gene ends were 1 base for V and 9 bases for J; bases not matched to a gene: 11. The CDR3 sequence is 16 residues long. The germline CDR1 and CDR2 sequences are LGHNA and YSLEER. The CDR3 reads CASSQASTGRRRELFF. CDR3 nucleotide sequence: TGCGCCAGCAGCCAAGCTTCGACAGGGCGTCGGCGGGAGCTGTTTTTT.

The chain has TRBV7-9 and TRBJ1-6, with TRBD1 matching 7 bases. Germline V CDR1 and CDR2: SEHNR, FQNEAQ (reference sequence). V gave up 7 bases and J gave up 3 bases; unmatched junction bases: 6. The CDR3 sequence is 15 residues long. The CDR3 DNA is TGTGCCAGCAATCCGACAGGGAACTATAATTCACCCCTCCACTTT. This translates into CASNPTGNYNSPLHF.

The V and J genes are TRBV7-2 and TRBJ2-5; TRBD1 aligns across 7 bases. Germline values: CDR1 SGHTA, CDR2 FQGNSA. This CDR3 has 14 amino acids. V gave up 7 bases and J gave up 2 bases; unmatched junction bases: 7. This chain's CDR3 is CASKQGYLQETQYF. The CDR3 DNA sequence: TGTGCCAGCAAACAGGGGTATTTACAAGAGACCCAGTACTTC.

This clone was counted at least ten times. This chain joins TRBV2 and TRBJ1-6; D not resolved. V lost 2 bases, J lost 13 bases, and 0 bases lay in between. The CDR3 totals 9 residues. Per the germline V gene, CDR1 is SNHLY and CDR2 is FYNNEI. The chain's CDR3 is CASSEPLHF. Here the CDR3 DNA reads TGTGCCAGCAGTGAACCCCTCCACTTT.

The rearrangement links TRBV6-6 to TRBJ2-3; 8 nucleotides line up with TRBD1. The CDR3 covers 15 residues. Germline CDR1 is MNHNY and CDR2 is SVGAGI (reference sequence). Losses at the gene ends were 2 bases for V and 6 bases for J; bases not matched to a gene: 7. CDR3: CASSYTGQATDTQYF. Written as DNA, the CDR3 is TGTGCCAGCAGTTACACGGGACAGGCGACGGATACGCAGTATTTT.

This chain uses TRBV7-2 with TRBJ1-1; weak D call: TRBD1 (6 bases). This CDR3 is built from 17 residues. Germline V gene sequence: CDR1 SGHTA, CDR2 FQGNSA. Trimming took 5 bases from V and 2 from J, leaving 21 bases between them. The CDR3 here is CASSPTRLGTINTEAFF. DNA of the CDR3: TGTGCCAGCAGCCCCACTCGTCTCGGGACAATAAACACTGAAGCTTTCTTT.

The chain links TRBV7-7 to TRBJ2-5; weak D call: TRBD2 (5 bases). CDR3 length: 14 residues. V was trimmed by 2 bases and J by 4 bases, leaving 11 bases between them. Germline lookup yields CDR1 SSHAT and CDR2 FNYEAQ (reference sequence). CDR3 DNA sequence: TGTGCCAGCAGCTTAATGTCGGGGATAGAGACCCAGTACTTC. Protein product: CASSLMSGIETQYF.

The V and J genes are TRBV5-1 and TRBJ2-5; TRBD2 agrees at 8 bases. The V segment lost 2 bases and the J segment 5 bases; nucleotides outside the gene matches: 5. Looked up from germline, CDR1 is SGHRS and CDR2 is YFSETQ. The CDR3 sequence is 14 residues long. CDR3 sequence (DNA): TGCGCCAGCAGCTTCAGCGGGGGTAGGGAGACCCAGTACTTC. Protein: CASSFSGGRETQYF.

V gene TRBV6-5 combines with J gene TRBJ1-1, with D hard to call. Germline values: CDR1 MNHEY, CDR2 SVGAGI. This CDR3 has 11 amino acids. V gave up 7 bases and J gave up 1 base, with 4 bases separating them. The CDR3 loop reads CASTWNTEAFF. Written as DNA, the CDR3 is TGTGCCAGCACTTGGAACACTGAAGCTTTCTTT.

This chain connects TRBV10-2 to TRBJ1-1; D gene unclear. Trimming took 4 bases from V and 0 from J, leaving 9 bases between them. CDR1 is WSHSY, CDR2 SAAADI, per germline. The CDR3 extends over 14 amino acids. CDR3 amino acids: CASSVGRMNTEAFF. The CDR3 DNA is TGCGCCAGCAGTGTAGGCAGAATGAACACTGAAGCTTTCTTT.

The DNA for the CDR3 is TGCGCCAGCAGCTTACAGGGTAGTTTGGTAGGCTACACCTTC. It yields the protein CASSLQGSLVGYTF. The rearrangement uses TRBV5-1 and TRBJ1-2, with a weak D call TRBD1 (6 bases). Trimming cost V 2 bases and J 8 bases, with 16 bases left between them. The CDR3 has 14 amino acids. The germline V gene has CDR1 SGHRS and CDR2 YFSETQ.

CDR3 amino acids: CASSPGQTNSPLHF. CDR3 coding DNA: TGCGCCAGCAGCCCCGGACAGACTAATTCACCCCTCCACTTT. The rearrangement joins TRBV5-1 to TRBJ1-6, with D possibly being TRBD1 (6 bases). The CDR3 has 14 amino acids. Germline V gene lookup returns CDR1 SGHRS and CDR2 YFSETQ. The ends were cut back, 4 bases at V and 6 bases at J, with 11 bases in the middle.

The V call is TRBV9, the J call TRBJ1-5; TRBD1 might be the D (6 bases). CDR1 and CDR2 from the germline V gene are SGDLS and YYNGEE. The CDR3 loop spans 15 amino acids. V lost 3 bases and J lost 0, with 10 bases in between. The CDR3 sequence is CASSGGGGSNQPQHF. The CDR3 nucleotides read TGTGCCAGCAGCGGAGGGGGGGGTAGCAATCAGCCCCAGCATTTT.

This clone was counted a few times. The chain joins TRBV27 to TRBJ1-5; a possible D gene is TRBD1 (6 bases). V dropped 6 bases and J dropped 4 bases, with 16 bases sitting between them. From germline, CDR1 is MNHEY and CDR2 SMNVEV (reference sequence). There are 15 residues in the CDR3. Written as DNA, the CDR3 is TGTGCCAGCAGCTCTAGGGGGGACCTTAATCAGCCCCAGCATTTT. This gives the protein CASSSRGDLNQPQHF.

The chain combines TRBV7-9 with TRBJ2-1; no reliable D call. CDR1 is SEHNR and CDR2 is FQNEAQ in the germline V gene (reference sequence). CDR3 length: 13 amino acids. V was cut by 2 bases and J by 5 bases, with 7 bases left in between. The CDR3 sequence: CASSLLDNNEQFF. The DNA of the CDR3 is TGTGCCAGCAGCTTACTAGACAACAATGAGCAGTTCTTC.

V gene TRBV7-9 combines with J gene TRBJ1-4, with TRBD1 matching 8 bases. Looked up from germline, CDR1 is SEHNR and CDR2 is FQNEAQ (reference sequence). CDR3 length equals 16 residues. V lost 1 base to trimming and J lost 2 bases; unmatched junction nucleotides: 3. CDR3 bases: TGTGCCAGCAGCTTAGGACAGGGGCTCACTAATGAAAAACTGTTTTTT. Its protein product is CASSLGQGLTNEKLFF. The complete variable domain, with remaining parts taken from reference TRBV7-9 and TRBJ1-4, reads DTGVSQNPRHKITKRGQNVTFRCDPISEHNRLYWYRQTLGQGPEFLTYFQNEAQLEKSRLLSDRFSAERPKGSFSTLEIQRTEQGDSAMYLCASSLGQGLTNEKLFFGSGTQLSVL.

In nucleotides, the CDR3 is TGTGCCAGCAGTTTCCAGGGGGGGAATTCACCCCTCCACTTT. This codes for CASSFQGGNSPLHF. The rearrangement joins TRBV6-5 to TRBJ1-6; 7 bases map to TRBD1. The CDR3 covers 14 residues. Looked up from germline, CDR1 is MNHEY and CDR2 is SVGAGI. V shed 4 bases and J 7 bases; nucleotides not matched to a gene: 4.

The chain couples TRBV4-3 to TRBJ2-7, with TRBD1 matching over 8 bases. Unmatched junction bases numbered 3, after V lost 2 bases and J lost 0 bases. CDR3 length equals 15 residues. CDR1 is LGHNA, CDR2 YSLEER, per germline. The CDR3 sequence is CASSQNRGFSYEQYF. In nucleotides, the CDR3 is TGCGCCAGCAGCCAAAACAGGGGGTTCTCCTACGAGCAGTACTTC.

This clone was detected once. The genes are TRBV5-1 and TRBJ1-6; D is unresolved. V was cut by 0 bases and J by 6 bases, with 13 bases left in between. CDR3 length: 16 amino acids. Germline assignment: CDR1 SGHRS and CDR2 YFSETQ. The CDR3 loop reads CASSLVAGVGNSPLHF. As DNA, the CDR3 is TGCGCCAGCAGCTTGGTGGCGGGCGTTGGTAATTCACCCCTCCACTTT.